Listed below are T cell receptor beta chains from one sample, sequenced in a study of blood T cells in healthy people across ages. TCRdb itself ran the 5' RACE reads through MiXCR, one entry per CDR3 protein. The sample yields approximately 1.5 million distinct CDR3 sequences, roughly 32% seen once. Source material: blood. Receptors were obtained from a young woman in good health. Both conserved end residues are part of each CDR3. The order of the fields is V gene, J gene, CDR3 protein.

TRBV30	TRBJ2-7	CAWKIQGSYEQYF
TRBV2	TRBJ2-4	CASSESLAFLVEQYF
TRBV11-2	TRBJ2-1	CASSLGQRNERFF
TRBV27	TRBJ2-3	CASSLRGFHTDTQYF
TRBV2	TRBJ1-6	CASSVQGGSNSPLHF
TRBV5-6	TRBJ2-1	CASSFAEEQFF
TRBV29-1	TRBJ1-1	CSVLRNRGGTEAFF
TRBV20-1	TRBJ2-1	CSAREGGSVGNEQFF
TRBV29-1	TRBJ2-5	CSVRWTGVKETQYF
TRBV28	TRBJ1-4	CASSSAGGPRDEKLFF
TRBV20-1	TRBJ1-5	CSAWTGSNNQPQHF
TRBV7-6	TRBJ2-3	CAGSFGIPGADTQYF
TRBV6-5	TRBJ2-2	CASSFTGGGELFF
TRBV9	TRBJ2-3	CASSVGVLPRTDTQYF
TRBV7-2	TRBJ2-1	CASSHSKGGPYNEQFF
TRBV4-1	TRBJ2-7	CASSQVPGDEQYF
TRBV5-1	TRBJ2-1	CASSLVASGGAYNEQFF
TRBV29-1	TRBJ1-2	CSVEELGQGAGGYTF
TRBV20-1	TRBJ2-1	CSARDLAGSSYNEQFF
TRBV5-1	TRBJ2-7	CASSLVVDLMGQKYF
TRBV2	TRBJ1-2	CASSPEGTARDGYTF
TRBV20-1	TRBJ2-1	CSAQAGGNSYNEQFF
TRBV10-3	TRBJ2-7	CAISEGASGGASVQYF
TRBV20-1	TRBJ1-2	CSAGGQENYGYTF
TRBV11-1	TRBJ1-4	CASSLVEDAANEKLFF
TRBV5-1	TRBJ2-1	CASSYEAFACNEQFF
TRBV3-1	TRBJ1-6	CASSRDAWNSPLHF
TRBV11-1	TRBJ2-7	CASSLVFGKANEQYF
TRBV5-1	.	CASSNLQGARGVGLETQYF
TRBV7-3	TRBJ2-3	CASSLGSGVGTDTQYF
TRBV5-1	TRBJ2-3	CASSSTPSGGTDTQYF
TRBV9	TRBJ2-1	CASSVAVSSRSYNEQFF
TRBV11-3	TRBJ1-2	CASSLYNKANYGYTF
TRBV5-4	.	CASSPRDRLYEQYF
TRBV14	TRBJ1-2	CASSQGGPGAYGYTF
TRBV5-1	TRBJ2-1	CASSSGRAGAKNEQFF